The rows below give T cell receptor beta chains drawn from one sample of a study of beta chain features in type 1 diabetes. Using immunoSEQ multiplex PCR, the repertoire was profiled, and TCRdb retains in-frame clones only, with some absent. This table holds about 170,000 clones, less than 9.5% found once. The sample taken for sequencing was central memory CD4+ T cells from blood. Receptor source: a woman in her forties with type 1 diabetes. Both conserved end residues are part of each CDR3. D genes are given only for firm matches. Clone size is given for some rows only: seen once, a few or many times, or a class if the clone is expanded.

12 TRBJ1-2 TRBD1 few TRBV7-6 TGTGCCATCGGCGACAGGGATGGTGGCTACACCTTC CAIGDRDGGYTF
13 TRBJ1-1 - - TRBV27 TGTGCCAGCAGTTTTGGAGGGGATACTGAAGCTTTCTTT CASSFGGDTEAFF
16 TRBJ2-3 TRBD2 - TRBV19 TGTGCCAGTAGTACCCTCAGCGGGAGGGCCGCAGATACGCAGTATTTT CASSTLSGRAADTQYF
14 TRBJ2-7 - few TRBV28 TGTGCCAGCAGTCCCCGGCAGGGAAGAGGCGAGCAGTACTTC CASSPRQGRGEQYF
16 TRBJ2-1 TRBD2 few TRBV7-2 TGTGCCAGCAGCTTAACCGGACTAGCGGGGTACAATGAGCAGTTCTTC CASSLTGLAGYNEQFF
15 TRBJ2-7 TRBD1 few TRBV9 TGTGCCAGCAGCGTCCTAGGGACAGGCTCCTACGAGCAGTACTTC CASSVLGTGSYEQYF
16 TRBJ2-3 TRBD2 few TRBV25-1 TGTGCCAGCTCCCCCCGGGAGGGAGGCCGCACAGATACGCAGTATTTT CASSPREGGRTDTQYF
13 TRBJ1-2 - many TRBV29-1 TGCAGCGGCCTGCTGGGGGGTCGGTATGGCTACACCTTC CSGLLGGRYGYTF
13 TRBJ2-1 - few TRBV7-9 TGTGCCAGCAGCCGACCGTCAGGGTACCTAGAGTTCTTC CASSRPSGYLEFF
12 TRBJ2-1 - few TRBV4-3 TGCGCCAGCAGCCAGGGAGACCGTGAGCAGTTCTTC CASSQGDREQFF
14 TRBJ2-7 - - TRBV9 TGTGCCAGCAACATTGATGGAGGGCCCTACGAGCAGTACTTC CASNIDGGPYEQYF
15 TRBJ1-1 TRBD1 - TRBV7-2 TGTGCCAGCAGCACCCACAGGGGAGGGAACACTGAAGCTTTCTTT CASSTHRGGNTEAFF
12 TRBJ1-3 - - TRBV2 TGTGCCAGCACCCAGGGAACTGGCACCATATATTTT CASTQGTGTIYF
14 TRBJ2-7 TRBD1 - TRBV2 TGTGCCAGCAGGTTTGGGACAGGCTCCTACGAGCAGTACTTC CASRFGTGSYEQYF
16 TRBJ2-1 TRBD2 few TRBV7-9 TGTGCCAGCAGCTTAGCTCCAGCGGGAGACTACAATGAGCAGTTCTTC CASSLAPAGDYNEQFF
13 TRBJ1-1 - few TRBV7-9 TGTGCCAGCAGCTCTAATCAGGAAACTGAAGCTTTCTTT CASSSNQETEAFF
16 TRBJ1-5 - - TRBV5-4 TGTGCCAGCAGCCAAGACGTGGGGGCTGGGAATCAGCCCCAGCATTTT CASSQDVGAGNQPQHF
14 TRBJ2-1 TRBD2 - TRBV28 TGTGCCAGCAGAAGTAGCGGGAGCCTTGATGAGCAGTTCTTC CASRSSGSLDEQFF
15 TRBJ2-1 TRBD1 - TRBV6-7 TGTGCCAGCAGCCCTACCCGGGACAGGGAGGATGAGCAGTTCTTC CASSPTRDREDEQFF
15 TRBJ2-5 TRBD2 few TRBV4-3 TGCGCCAGCAGCCAAGTCGTAAGCGGGGCCGGGACCCAGTACTTC CASSQVVSGAGTQYF
16 TRBJ1-1 TRBD1 few TRBV6-6 TGTGCCAGCGCTTTGAGGGGACAGGGGAGGAACACTGAAGCTTTCTTT CASALRGQGRNTEAFF
17 TRBJ2-5 TRBD1 few TRBV7-2 TGTGCCAGCAGCTTAGTTCCGGGCCAGGGGGCGGGAGAGACCCAGTACTTC CASSLVPGQGAGETQYF
15 TRBJ1-6 TRBD1 few TRBV7-2 TGTGCCAGCAGGGGGGGGGACAGGGTCACTTCACCCCTCCACTTT CASRGGDRVTSPLHF
14 TRBJ2-3 - few TRBV30 TGTGCCTGGACCCAGGGGCACAGCACAGATACGCAGTATTTT CAWTQGHSTDTQYF
15 TRBJ2-2 TRBD1 few TRBV2 TGTGCCAGCAGTGCTAGACAGGGGTCCGCCGGGGAGCTGTTTTTT CASSARQGSAGELFF
18 TRBJ2-7 - - TRBV12-2 TGTGCAAGGACCCATGGCGGGGGCCTTCAATCCAGCTCCTACGAGCAGTACTTC CARTHGGGLQSSSYEQYF
13 TRBJ1-6 - few TRBV11-1 TGTGCCAGCAGCTCGCAGCGTGATTCACCCCTCCACTTT CASSSQRDSPLHF
14 TRBJ2-7 - - TRBV7-2 TGTGCCAGCAGCTTAGGTGGGAGCCACTACGAGCAGTACTTC CASSLGGSHYEQYF
13 TRBJ1-5 - - TRBV4-3 TGCGCCAGCAGCCAAGACGAGGGAGGGGCCCAGCATTTT CASSQDEGGAQHF
11 TRBJ2-5 TRBD1 - TRBV6-5 TGTGCCCTTAACAGGGGGAAGACCCAGTACTTC CALNRGKTQYF
14 TRBJ1-1 TRBD1 - TRBV11-2 TGTGCCAGCAGCTTAACAGGGGGAATAACTGAAGCTTTCTTT CASSLTGGITEAFF
15 TRBJ2-1 TRBD2 few TRBV7-3 TGTGCCAGCAGCTTAATCAAAGGGACTAGCGGTGAGCAGTTCTTC CASSLIKGTSGEQFF
14 TRBJ2-5 TRBD1 - TRBV7-2 TGTGCCAGCAGCACACCGACAGGGGAAGAGACCCAGTACTTC CASSTPTGEETQYF
12 TRBJ1-2 - few TRBV2 TGTGCCAGCCTTCGGGCAACGGGGGGCTACACCTTC CASLRATGGYTF
13 TRBJ2-7 - few TRBV25-1 TGTGCCACAAGCTGGACAGAGTCCTACGAGCAGTACTTC CATSWTESYEQYF
16 TRBJ2-4 TRBD2 few TRBV25-1 TGTGCCAGCAGTGACGGGGGGGGGCTCAGTAGTTCCATTCAGTACTTC CASSDGGGLSSSIQYF
15 TRBJ2-3 - - TRBV11-3 TGTGCCAGCAGCCCACGGACAGAAGGCACAGATACGCAGTATTTT CASSPRTEGTDTQYF
15 TRBJ2-1 - - TRBV5-1 TGCGCCAGCAGCAGTCAGGGGTACTCCTACAATGAGCAGTTCTTC CASSSQGYSYNEQFF
13 TRBJ1-1 TRBD1 few TRBV10-3 TGTGCCATCACCGGGACAGGGGTTACTGAAGCTTTCTTT CAITGTGVTEAFF
11 TRBJ1-1 - few TRBV5-1 TGCGCCAGCAAGGACTCGGGTGAAGCTTTCTTT CASKDSGEAFF
15 TRBJ2-7 TRBD2 - TRBV9 TGTGCCAGCAGCCCCCGGGGGGAGGCTGGCTACGAGCAGTACTTC CASSPRGEAGYEQYF
13 TRBJ2-7 TRBD1 - TRBV28 TGTGCCAGCAGCCGGGACAGAAGCTACGAGCAGTACTTC CASSRDRSYEQYF
12 TRBJ2-7 - few TRBV7-2 TGTGCCAGCAGCTTGCTACGGGTCGAGCAGTACTTC CASSLLRVEQYF
17 TRBJ2-4 TRBD1 - TRBV19 TGTGCCAGTGTCGGGACAGGGGGCGTCGAGGCCAAAAACATTCAGTACTTC CASVGTGGVEAKNIQYF
15 TRBJ2-7 - few TRBV11-2 TGTGCCAGCAGCTTATCAAGCTCCCGCTCCTACGAGCAGTACTTC CASSLSSSRSYEQYF
15 TRBJ1-2 - - TRBV5-4 TGTGCCAGCAGCTTGGGACAGGAGACTAACTATGGCTACACCTTC CASSLGQETNYGYTF
15 TRBJ1-1 - few TRBV6-5 TGTGCCAGCGTTCGACAGGACAGTCGCGGCACTGAAGCTTTCTTT CASVRQDSRGTEAFF
14 TRBJ2-2 TRBD1 few TRBV7-9 TGTGCCAGCAGCTTGGACAGGGTCGCCGGGGAGCTGTTTTTT CASSLDRVAGELFF
16 TRBJ1-2 - few TRBV4-3 TGCGCCAGCAGCCAAGATAACAGCCGGTATGACTATGGCTACACCTTC CASSQDNSRYDYGYTF
15 TRBJ1-2 TRBD1 few TRBV7-3 TGTGCCAGCAGCTTAAAGGGGGACAGGGACTATGGCTACACCTTC CASSLKGDRDYGYTF
16 TRBJ2-2 TRBD2 - TRBV11-2 TGTGCCAGCAGCCCCCGCGCGGGGGTTATCACCGGGGAGCTGTTTTTT CASSPRAGVITGELFF
15 TRBJ1-2 TRBD1 - TRBV4-1 TGCGCCAGCAGCCTGCTCCGGGACAGCTTTGAGAGCTACACCTTC CASSLLRDSFESYTF
14 TRBJ1-5 TRBD1 - TRBV14 TGTGCCAGCAGCTCACAGGGGAACAATCAGCCCCAGCATTTT CASSSQGNNQPQHF
14 TRBJ2-3 - - TRBV27 TGTGCCAGCAGTTTAATGGGGGCGGAAGATACGCAGTATTTT CASSLMGAEDTQYF
16 TRBJ2-3 TRBD2 - TRBV7-3 TGTGCCAGCAGCCCTTCGGCTCTAGCGGCCACAGATACGCAGTATTTT CASSPSALAATDTQYF
14 TRBJ1-1 - few TRBV11-3 TGTGCCAGCAGCCCTCAGGGGAGTGACACTGAAGCTTTCTTT CASSPQGSDTEAFF
13 TRBJ2-1 TRBD2 few TRBV5-1 TGCGCCAGCAGCTTGGCCGGGGGGACTGAGCAGTTCTTC CASSLAGGTEQFF
16 TRBJ1-2 TRBD1 - TRBV7-9 TGTGCCAGCAGCTTAGCGGGACAGCTAGCTAACTATGGCTACACCTTC CASSLAGQLANYGYTF
14 TRBJ2-5 - - TRBV7-2 TGTGCCAGCAGCTTAAGTTCGGGGAAAGAGACCCAGTACTTC CASSLSSGKETQYF